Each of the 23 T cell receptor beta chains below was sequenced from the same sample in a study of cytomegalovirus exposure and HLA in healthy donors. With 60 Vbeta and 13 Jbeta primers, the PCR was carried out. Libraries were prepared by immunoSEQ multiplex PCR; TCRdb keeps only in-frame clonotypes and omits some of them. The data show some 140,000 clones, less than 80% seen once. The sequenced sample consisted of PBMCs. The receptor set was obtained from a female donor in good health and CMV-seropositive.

CDR3 residues: CASTPYLEAGEPYEQYF. Here the CDR3 DNA reads TGTGCCAGCACTCCTTACCTTGAGGCGGGGGAGCCCTACGAGCAGTACTTC. This rearrangement joins TRBV28 to TRBJ2-7; 7 bases line up with TRBD2. The ends lost 7 bases at V and 2 bases at J; junction bases unmatched: 17. CDR3 length equals 17 residues. Germline V gene sequence: CDR1 MDHEN, CDR2 SYDVKM.

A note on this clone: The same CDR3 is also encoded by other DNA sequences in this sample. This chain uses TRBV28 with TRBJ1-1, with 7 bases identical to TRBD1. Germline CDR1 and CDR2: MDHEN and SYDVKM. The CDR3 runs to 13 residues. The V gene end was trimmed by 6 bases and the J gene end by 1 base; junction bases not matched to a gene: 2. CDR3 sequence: CASRGTENTEAFF. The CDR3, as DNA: TGTGCCAGCAGGGGGACAGAGAACACTGAAGCTTTCTTT.

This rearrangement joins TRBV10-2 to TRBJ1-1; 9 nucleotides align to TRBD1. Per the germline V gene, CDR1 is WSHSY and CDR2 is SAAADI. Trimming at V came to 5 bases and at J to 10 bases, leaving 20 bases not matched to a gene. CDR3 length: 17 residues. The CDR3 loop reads CASSSWTGAHPHSGAFF. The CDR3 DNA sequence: TGCGCCAGCAGTAGCTGGACAGGGGCCCACCCCCATTCGGGAGCTTTCTTT.

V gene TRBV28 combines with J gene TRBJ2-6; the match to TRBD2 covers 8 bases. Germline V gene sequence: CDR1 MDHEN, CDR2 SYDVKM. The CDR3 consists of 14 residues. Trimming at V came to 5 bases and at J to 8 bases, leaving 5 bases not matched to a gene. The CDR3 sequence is CASSTGGNTNVLTF. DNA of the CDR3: TGTGCCAGCAGTACGGGGGGGAATACCAACGTCCTGACTTTC.

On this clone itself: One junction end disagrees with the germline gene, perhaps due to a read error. The CDR3 coding sequence is TGTTCCAGCACCGTCGGGGAATGGGACACTGAAGCTTTCTTT. Amino acids: CSSTVGEWDTEAFF. V usage is TRBV7-9 and J usage is TRBJ1-1; no definite D call. Per the germline V gene, CDR1 is SEHNR and CDR2 is FQNEAQ (reference sequence). This CDR3 has 14 amino acids.

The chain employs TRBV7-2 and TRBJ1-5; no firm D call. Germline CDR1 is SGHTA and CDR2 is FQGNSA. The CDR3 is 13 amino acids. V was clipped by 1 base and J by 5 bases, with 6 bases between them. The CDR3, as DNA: TGTGCCAGCAGCTTAGTGTCCGATCAGCCCCAGCATTTT. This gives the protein CASSLVSDQPQHF. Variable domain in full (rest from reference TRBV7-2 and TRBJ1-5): GAGVSQSPSNKVTEKGKDVELRCDPISGHTALYWYRQSLGQGLEFLIYFQGNSAPDKSGLPSDRFSAERTGGSVSTLTIQRTQQEDSAVYLCASSLVSDQPQHFGDGTRLSIL.

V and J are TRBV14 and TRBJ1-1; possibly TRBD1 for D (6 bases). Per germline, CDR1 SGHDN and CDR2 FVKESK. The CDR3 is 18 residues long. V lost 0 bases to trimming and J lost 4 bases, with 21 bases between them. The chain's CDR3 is CASSQDPPGGTIRTEAFF. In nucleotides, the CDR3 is TGTGCCAGCAGCCAAGATCCACCCGGGGGGACAATCCGCACTGAAGCTTTCTTT.

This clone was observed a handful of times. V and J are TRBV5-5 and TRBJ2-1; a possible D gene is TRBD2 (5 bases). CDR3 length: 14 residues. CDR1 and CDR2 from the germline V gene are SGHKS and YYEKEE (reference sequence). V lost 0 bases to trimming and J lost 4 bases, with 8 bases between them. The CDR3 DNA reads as TGTGCCAGCAGCTTGGGGCGGGCGTACAATGAGCAGTTCTTC. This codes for CASSLGRAYNEQFF.

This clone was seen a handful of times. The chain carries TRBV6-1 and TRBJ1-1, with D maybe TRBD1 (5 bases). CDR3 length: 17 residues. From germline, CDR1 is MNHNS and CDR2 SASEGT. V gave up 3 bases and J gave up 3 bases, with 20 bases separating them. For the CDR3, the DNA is TGTGCCAGCAGTGAGAAGGCGGGGTGGACATTGTACACTGAAGCTTTCTTT. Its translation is CASSEKAGWTLYTEAFF.

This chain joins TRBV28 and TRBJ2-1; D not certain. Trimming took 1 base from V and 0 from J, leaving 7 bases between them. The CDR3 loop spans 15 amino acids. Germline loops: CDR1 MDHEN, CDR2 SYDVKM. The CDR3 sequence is CASSLYRGSYNEQFF. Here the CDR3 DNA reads TGTGCCAGCAGTTTATACCGCGGCTCCTACAATGAGCAGTTCTTC.

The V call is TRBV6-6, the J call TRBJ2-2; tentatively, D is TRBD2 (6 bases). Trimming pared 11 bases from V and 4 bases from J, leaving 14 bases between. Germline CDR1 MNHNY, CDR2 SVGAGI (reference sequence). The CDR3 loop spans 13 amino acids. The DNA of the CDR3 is TGTGCCGGCGGGGCCCCGGGCACCGGGGAGCTGTTTTTT. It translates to CAGGAPGTGELFF.

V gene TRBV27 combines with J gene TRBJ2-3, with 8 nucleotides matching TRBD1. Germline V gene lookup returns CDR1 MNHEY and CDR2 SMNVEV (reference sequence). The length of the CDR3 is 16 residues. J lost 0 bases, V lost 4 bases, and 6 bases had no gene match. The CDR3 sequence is CASSSYRGVSTDTQYF. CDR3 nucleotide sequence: TGTGCCAGCAGTTCTTACAGGGGGGTTAGCACAGATACGCAGTATTTT.

CDR3 loop: CASSNGQNEKLFF. In DNA form, the CDR3 reads TGTGCCAGCAGCAATGGACAGAATGAAAAACTGTTTTTT. The chain carries TRBV6-5 and TRBJ1-4; D may be TRBD1 (6 bases). Trimming stripped 6 bases from V and 5 bases from J, with 10 bases between. The CDR3 has 13 residues. CDR1 is MNHEY and CDR2 is SVGAGI in the germline V gene.

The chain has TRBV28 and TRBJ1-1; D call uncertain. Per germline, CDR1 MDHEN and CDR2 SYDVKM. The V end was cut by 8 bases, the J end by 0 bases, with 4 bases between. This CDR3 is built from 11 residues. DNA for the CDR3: TGTGCCAGCCGTATGAACACTGAAGCTTTCTTT. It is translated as CASRMNTEAFF.

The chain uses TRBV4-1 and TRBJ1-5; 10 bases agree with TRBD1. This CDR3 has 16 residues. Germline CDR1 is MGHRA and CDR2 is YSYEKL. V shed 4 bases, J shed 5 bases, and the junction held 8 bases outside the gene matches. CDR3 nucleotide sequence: TGCGCCAGCAGCCCAGATAGACAGGGGGCTTATCAGCCCCAGCATTTT. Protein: CASSPDRQGAYQPQHF.

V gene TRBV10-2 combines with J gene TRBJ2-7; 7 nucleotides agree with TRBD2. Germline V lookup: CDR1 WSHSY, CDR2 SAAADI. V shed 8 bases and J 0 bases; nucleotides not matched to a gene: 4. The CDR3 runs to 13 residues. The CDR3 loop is CASRRGSSYEQYF. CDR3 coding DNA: TGCGCCAGCCGGCGGGGGAGCTCCTACGAGCAGTACTTC.

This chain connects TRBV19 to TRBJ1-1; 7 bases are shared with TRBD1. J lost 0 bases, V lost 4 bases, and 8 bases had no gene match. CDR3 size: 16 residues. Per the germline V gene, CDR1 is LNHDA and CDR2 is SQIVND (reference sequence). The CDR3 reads CASSNRGLGMNTEAFF. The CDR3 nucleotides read TGTGCCAGTAGTAACAGGGGCCTGGGTATGAACACTGAAGCTTTCTTT.

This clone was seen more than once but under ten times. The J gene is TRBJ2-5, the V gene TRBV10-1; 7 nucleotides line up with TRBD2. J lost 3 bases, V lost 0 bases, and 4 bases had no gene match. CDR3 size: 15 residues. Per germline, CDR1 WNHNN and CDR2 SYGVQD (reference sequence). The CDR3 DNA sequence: TGCGCCAGCAGTGAGTCGGCTAGCGGAGAAGAGACCCAGTACTTC. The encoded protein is CASSESASGEETQYF.

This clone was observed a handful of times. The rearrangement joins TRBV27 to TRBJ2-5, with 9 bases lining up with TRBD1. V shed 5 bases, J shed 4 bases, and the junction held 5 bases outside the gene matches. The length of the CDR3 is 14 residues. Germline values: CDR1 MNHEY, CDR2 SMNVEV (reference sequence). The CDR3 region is CASSKDRGGETQYF. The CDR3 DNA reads TGTGCCAGCAGTAAGGACAGGGGTGGAGAGACCCAGTACTTC.

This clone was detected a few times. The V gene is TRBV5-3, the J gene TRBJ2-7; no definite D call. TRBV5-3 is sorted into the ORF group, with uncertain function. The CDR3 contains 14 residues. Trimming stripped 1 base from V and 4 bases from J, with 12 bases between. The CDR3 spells CARSLLRPRYEQYF. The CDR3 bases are TGTGCCAGAAGCTTGTTGCGGCCCCGGTACGAGCAGTACTTC.

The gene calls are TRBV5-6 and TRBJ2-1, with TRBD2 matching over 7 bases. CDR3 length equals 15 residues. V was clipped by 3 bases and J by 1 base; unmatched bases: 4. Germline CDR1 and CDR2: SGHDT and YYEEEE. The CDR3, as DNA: TGTGCCAGCAGCTCAAGCGGGGTGTCCTACAATGAGCAGTTCTTC. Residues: CASSSSGVSYNEQFF.

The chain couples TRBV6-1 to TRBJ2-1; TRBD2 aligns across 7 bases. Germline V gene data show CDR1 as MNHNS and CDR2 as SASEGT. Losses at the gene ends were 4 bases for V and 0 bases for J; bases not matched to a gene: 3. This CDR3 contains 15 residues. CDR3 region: CASSGGGSSYNEQFF. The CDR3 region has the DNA TGTGCCAGCAGTGGGGGCGGGAGCTCCTACAATGAGCAGTTCTTC.

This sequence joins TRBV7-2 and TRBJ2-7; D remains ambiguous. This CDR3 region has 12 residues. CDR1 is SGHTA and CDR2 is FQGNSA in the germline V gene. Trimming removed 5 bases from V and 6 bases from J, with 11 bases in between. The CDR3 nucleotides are TGTGCCAGCAGCCTGACAAACGTCGAGCAGTACTTC. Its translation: CASSLTNVEQYF. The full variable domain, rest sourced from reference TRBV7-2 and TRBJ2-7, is GAGVSQSPSNKVTEKGKDVELRCDPISGHTALYWYRQSLGQGLEFLIYFQGNSAPDKSGLPSDRFSAERTGGSVSTLTIQRTQQEDSAVYLCASSLTNVEQYFGPGTRLTVT.